The 18 T cell receptor beta chains listed next were all sequenced from one sample in a study of shared clonotypes between healthy human individuals (dated by TCRdb to 2020 to 2022). Libraries were made using the immunoSEQ multiplex PCR assay. Imported from immuneACCESS, the table was reduced by TCRdb to in-frame sequences with V and J called. These copies leave out some clones; in studies compared against another copy, an unresolved V gene accounts for under half, and the cause of the remainder is not known. This sample gives about 2.1 million clones in total; 90% to 95% of them show up just once. The ten largest clones represent 1.5% to 2% of the sample. For the CD8 naive samples, CD45RO-negative cells were positively selected for CCR7, yielding a CD45RA+CCR7+ population from which TemRA cells were excluded. Sequencing was done on a sample of naive CD8+ T cells from PBMCs. The label giving this sample's cell subset or site can be read as: CD45RA+CCR7+. These receptors were collected from a man younger than 30 in good health. Some clones in this sample may be carry-over from other donors' samples.

This sequence joins TRBV10-2 and TRBJ2-7; the D is unclear. The CDR3 is 15 amino acids. Trimming left V 0 bases short and J 6 bases short, with 15 bases between. Germline V lookup: CDR1 WSHSY, CDR2 SAAADI. The CDR3 region is CASSESLPNWSEQYF. The CDR3 nucleotides read TGCGCCAGCAGTGAGTCCTTGCCTAATTGGAGCGAGCAGTACTTC.

This chain uses TRBV28 with TRBJ2-3, with a tentative D call TRBD2 (6 bases). Germline loops: CDR1 MDHEN, CDR2 SYDVKM. Deletions cut 1 base from V and 4 bases from J, with 9 bases between. The CDR3 totals 14 residues. Here the CDR3 reads CASSLSGRADTQYF. The DNA for the CDR3 is TGTGCCAGCAGTTTATCCGGGAGAGCAGATACGCAGTATTTT.

The gene calls are TRBV9 and TRBJ2-2, with 7 bases fitting TRBD2. CDR1 is SGDLS, CDR2 YYNGEE, per germline. The length of the CDR3 is 16 residues. J gave up 7 bases and V 0 bases, and 9 bases lay outside the gene matches. The CDR3 spells CASSVAGRYPSGELFF. The CDR3 nucleotides are TGTGCCAGCAGCGTAGCCGGGAGGTATCCAAGCGGGGAGCTGTTTTTT. The full variable domain, completed using reference TRBV9 and TRBJ2-2, is DSGVTQTPKHLITATGQRVTLRCSPRSGDLSVYWYQQSLDQGLQFLIQYYNGEERAKGNILERFSAQQFPDLHSELNLSSLELGDSALYFCASSVAGRYPSGELFFGEGSRLTVL.

This chain connects TRBV9 to TRBJ2-7, with D maybe TRBD2 (6 bases). Germline CDR1 SGDLS, CDR2 YYNGEE. V was cut by 4 bases and J by 3 bases, with 17 bases left in between. This CDR3 has 15 amino acids. The CDR3 is CASSTSGGSDYEQYF. The CDR3 DNA sequence: TGTGCCAGCAGCACCTCCGGGGGTAGTGACTACGAGCAGTACTTC.

In this sample, this clone turned up a few times. The same CDR3 arises from other DNA sequences in this sample as well. This chain links TRBV25-1 with TRBJ1-1; no firm D call. The ends were cut back, 3 bases at V and 7 bases at J, with 3 bases in the middle. Germline assignment: CDR1 MGHDK and CDR2 SYGVNS. The CDR3 has 10 amino acids. The CDR3 here is CASSDSEAFF. CDR3 nucleotide sequence: TGTGCCAGCAGTGACAGTGAAGCTTTCTTT.

V and J are TRBV4-2 and TRBJ2-1; 7 nucleotides match TRBD2. The CDR3 consists of 17 residues. The germline V gene encodes CDR1 LGHNA and CDR2 YNFKEQ. V lost 0 bases and J lost 4; bases outside the gene matches: 9. The CDR3 is CASSQDRVRELYNEQFF. The CDR3 DNA sequence: TGTGCCAGCAGCCAAGATCGGGTGCGGGAGTTATACAATGAGCAGTTCTTC.

The chain combines TRBV9 with TRBJ2-6; D is undetermined. The V gene's germline CDR1 is SGDLS and CDR2 YYNGEE. This CDR3 has 16 residues. Trimming shortened V by 0 bases and J by 0 bases, and 7 bases separated the two germline ends. In DNA form, the CDR3 reads TGTGCCAGCAGCGTAGCTATCAGCTCTGGGGCCAACGTCCTGACTTTC. Protein: CASSVAISSGANVLTF.

The chain recombines TRBV28 with TRBJ2-7; D uncertain. CDR1 is MDHEN and CDR2 is SYDVKM in the germline V gene. The V and J ends lost 2 bases and 6 bases respectively, with 17 bases between them. This CDR3 is built from 15 residues. In DNA, the CDR3 is TGTGCCAGCAGTTTACTTCGGGCTAGAAACTCCGAGCAGTACTTC. Protein sequence: CASSLLRARNSEQYF.

CDR3 loop: CASSASGTLLKEGKNIQYF. The CDR3 bases are TGTGCCAGCTCGGCCAGTGGGACGTTATTGAAAGAAGGCAAAAACATTCAGTACTTC. The chain recombines TRBV18 with TRBJ2-4; D possibly matches TRBD1 or TRBD2 (5 bases each). This CDR3 is built from 19 residues. With 6 bases removed from V and 3 bases from J, the gap between germline ends came to 27 bases. CDR1 is KGHSH, CDR2 LQKENI, per germline. The entire variable domain, with the rest obtained from reference TRBV18 and TRBJ2-4, is as follows: NAGVMQNPRHLVRRRGQEARLRCSPMKGHSHVYWYRQLPEEGLKFMVYLQKENIIDESGMPKERFSAEFPKEGPSILRIQQVVRGDSAAYFCASSASGTLLKEGKNIQYFGAGTRLSVL.

The chain couples TRBV7-2 to TRBJ2-7; TRBD2 might be the D (5 bases). The CDR3 runs to 16 residues. CDR1 and CDR2 (germline): SGHTA, FQGNSA. Deletions cut 3 bases from V and 5 bases from J, with 20 bases between. Here the CDR3 DNA reads TGTGCCAGCAGCTTTATTCCGGCCCGATGGGGAGACGAGCAGTACTTC. Translation: CASSFIPARWGDEQYF.

V is TRBV4-1 and J is TRBJ2-6; D may be TRBD1 or TRBD2 (6 bases each). CDR1 and CDR2 (germline): MGHRA, YSYEKL. The CDR3 runs to 15 residues. Trimming took off 3 bases at V and 2 bases at J, with 8 bases between the two ends. CDR3 nucleotide sequence: TGCGCCAGCAGCCAGGAGGGGGCTGGGGCCAACGTCCTGACTTTC. This encodes CASSQEGAGANVLTF.

This clone was seen only once. This chain connects TRBV6-6 to TRBJ1-1; no reliable D call. V shed 8 bases and J shed 2 bases, with 12 bases lying between them. This CDR3 is 13 amino acids long. From germline, CDR1 is MNHNY and CDR2 SVGAGI (reference sequence). The CDR3 here is CASDPLGNTEAFF. Here the CDR3 DNA reads TGTGCCAGCGACCCTTTGGGAAACACTGAAGCTTTCTTT.

The chain recombines TRBV15 with TRBJ2-7, with D maybe TRBD2 (5 bases). Per the germline V gene, CDR1 is LNHNV and CDR2 is YYDKDF (reference sequence). CDR3 length: 13 amino acids. Trimming left V 8 bases short and J 4 bases short, with 15 bases between. This CDR3 reads CATARGYRYEQYF. CDR3 coding DNA: TGTGCCACCGCCCGAGGGTATCGATACGAGCAGTACTTC.

This chain connects TRBV28 to TRBJ2-3; the D is unclear. Germline V CDR1 and CDR2: MDHEN, SYDVKM. This CDR3 spans 15 amino acids. Trimming stripped 6 bases from V and 3 bases from J, with 16 bases between. CDR3 in amino acids: CASSPIMDRTDTQYF. CDR3 bases: TGTGCCAGCAGCCCGATTATGGACCGGACAGATACGCAGTATTTT.

A single count supports this clone. This chain uses TRBV7-9 with TRBJ1-2; 9 bases map to TRBD1. CDR1 and CDR2 (germline): SEHNR, FQNEAQ (reference sequence). V lost 2 bases and J lost 0; bases outside the gene matches: 7. CDR3 size: 17 residues. CDR3 bases: TGTGCCAGCAGCTTAAGTTCCGGGACAGGGACTAACTATGGCTACACCTTC. It yields the protein CASSLSSGTGTNYGYTF.

The chain carries TRBV10-3 and TRBJ2-3; TRBD2 agrees at 7 bases. Germline loops: CDR1 ENHRY, CDR2 SYGVKD. With 0 bases clipped from V and 9 bases from J, the junction kept 6 bases outside the gene matches. The CDR3 length is 14 residues. The CDR3 DNA follows: TGTGCCATCAGTGAGTCCACTAGCGCCCGGACGCAGTATTTT. Its translation is CAISESTSARTQYF.

This rearrangement joins TRBV10-3 to TRBJ1-6; 8 nucleotides align to TRBD1. The CDR3 is made up of 15 amino acids. The germline CDR1 and CDR2 sequences are ENHRY and SYGVKD. The ends lost 3 bases at V and 9 bases at J; junction bases unmatched: 7. The CDR3 sequence is CAISDLGQVPSPLHF. CDR3 nucleotides: TGTGCCATCAGTGATCTGGGACAGGTCCCTTCACCCCTCCACTTT.

On this clone itself: Distinct nucleotide sequences in the sample also encode this CDR3. V usage is TRBV7-9 and J usage is TRBJ2-1; TRBD2 is a possible D gene (6 bases). The V gene's germline CDR1 is SEHNR and CDR2 FQNEAQ (reference sequence). This CDR3 comprises 13 residues. The V end was cut by 5 bases, the J end by 6 bases, with 11 bases between. The CDR3 loop reads CASSLGLLNEQFF. In nucleotides, the CDR3 is TGTGCCAGCAGCCTGGGACTCCTCAATGAGCAGTTCTTC.